The clone carrying this T cell receptor beta chain came up many times. Its antigen is unidentified. In patients chosen for sequencing, flow cytometry had shown CD8+CD57+ cell expansion. Each patient carried a diagnosis of severe acquired aplastic anemia. The data originate from a study of CD8+CD57+ T cells in acquired aplastic anemia. Study details: Sorted CD4+ and CD8+ cells gave a mean 3.2 ug DNA, range about 0.19 to 27.4 ug. Findings and limits, study-wide: Patients showed no significant difference from controls in CD8+ Simpson's diversity. Comparison of patients with controls identified about 27 shared CD8+ CDR3 sequences.

Template material for TCR beta VDJ and CDR3 profiling consisted of genomic DNA. TCRdb itself ran the reads through MiXCR, one entry per CDR3 protein. The sample shows about 290,000 distinct CDR3 sequences, under 65% of them seen only once. Per germline, CDR1 MNHNS and CDR2 SASEGT. Trimming cost V 2 bases and J 0 bases, with 10 bases left between them. The CDR3 spans 16 residues. The chain has TRBV6-1 and TRBJ1-4; D is ambiguous. The TCR comes from a human donor with aplastic anemia. The sample comprised sorted CD4+, CD8+, or CD8+CD57+ T cells (not recorded which) from PBMCs. The CDR3 DNA sequence: TGTGCCAGCAGTGAATCCTATGGGCCAACTAATGAAAAACTGTTTTTT. Its protein product is CASSESYGPTNEKLFF.